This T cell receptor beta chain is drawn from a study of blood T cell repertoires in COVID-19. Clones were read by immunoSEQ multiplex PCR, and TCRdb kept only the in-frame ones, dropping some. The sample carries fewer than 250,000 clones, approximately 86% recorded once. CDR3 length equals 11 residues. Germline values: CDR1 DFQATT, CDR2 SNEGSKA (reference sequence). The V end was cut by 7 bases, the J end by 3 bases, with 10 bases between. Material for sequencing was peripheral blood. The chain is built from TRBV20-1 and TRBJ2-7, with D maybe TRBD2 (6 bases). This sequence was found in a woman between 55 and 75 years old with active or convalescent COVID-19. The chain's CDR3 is CSVNSGYEQYF. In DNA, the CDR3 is TGCAGTGTTAATAGCGGCTACGAGCAGTACTTC.